Below, 3 T cell receptor beta chains from the same sample are listed, as sequenced in a study of cytomegalovirus exposure and HLA in healthy donors (dated by TCRdb to the late 2010s). The method behind the library was the immunoSEQ multiplex PCR assay. For the multiplex PCR, a mixture combining 60 forward primers for TCR Vbeta segments and 13 reverse primers for TCR Jbeta segments was used. Drawn from immuneACCESS, this table holds only the in-frame rearrangements with V and J called that TCRdb kept. Clones are partly lost; checked studies trace under half to an unresolved V gene and leave the rest unexplained. A total of 150,000 to 200,000 clones appear in this sample, about 85% of them only once. The top ten clonotypes cover less than 2.5% of the sample. Sequencing used PBMCs. Receptors originate from a young man in good health and CMV-seropositive.

In this sample, this clone turned up once. The chain carries TRBV4-3 and TRBJ2-5; 14 nucleotides match TRBD2. V trimming: 4 bases; J trimming: 9 bases; junction bases outside the gene matches: 10. CDR1 and CDR2 (germline): LGHNA, YSLEER. The CDR3 extends over 16 amino acids. The CDR3, as DNA: TGCGCCAGCAGCCGCTGGACTAGCGGGGGGCCCTCGGCCCAGTACTTC. It translates to CASSRWTSGGPSAQYF.

In regard to this clone: The junction does not match germline at one end; this may be a read error. For the CDR3, the DNA is TGCGCCGGCAGCTTGGGGACCGGGACTGGGGCCAACGGCCTGACTTTC. Protein: CAGSLGTGTGANGLTF. The chain links TRBV5-1 to TRBJ2-6, with D possibly matching TRBD2 (6 bases). The CDR3 runs to 16 residues. Germline CDR1 is SGHRS and CDR2 is YFSETQ. Complete variable domain (other parts from reference TRBV5-1 and TRBJ2-6): KAGVTQTPRYLIKTRGQQVTLSCSPISGHRSVSWYQQTPGQGLQFLFEYFSETQRNKGNFPGRFSGRQFSNSRSEMNVSTLELGDSALYLCAGSLGTGTGANGLTFGAGSRLTVL.

J is TRBJ2-5 and V is TRBV30; D gene unclear. This CDR3 region has 11 residues. From germline, CDR1 is GTSNPN and CDR2 SVGIG (reference sequence). V lost 4 bases and J lost 3, with 6 bases in between. The CDR3 reads CAWTGKETQYF. For the CDR3, the DNA is TGTGCCTGGACAGGAAAAGAGACCCAGTACTTC.